Below, 5 T cell receptor beta chains from the same sample are listed, as sequenced in a study of radiation and T cells in renal cell carcinoma. Described time point: blood 2 weeks post-SBRT. Described treatment: 15 Gy SBRT to primary tumor, nephrectomy 4 weeks later. The method was immunoSEQ multiplex PCR; TCRdb's version includes in-frame clones alone and lacks a portion of them. The sample contains 150,000 to 180,000 clones, over 80% of which appear only once. The sample here was blood, taken from a patient whose treatment included radiotherapy and nephrectomy. Receptors were obtained from a woman between 50 and 59 years old with renal cell carcinoma.

The J gene is TRBJ2-3, the V gene TRBV5-1; the match to TRBD1 covers 7 bases. The CDR3 is made up of 15 amino acids. After removal of 3 bases from V and 4 bases from J, the junction contained 8 bases not matched to a gene. Per germline, CDR1 SGHRS and CDR2 YFSETQ. In nucleotides, the CDR3 is TGCGCCAGCAGCTCTTCGACAGGGTCTCCAGATACGCAGTATTTT. Protein product: CASSSSTGSPDTQYF.

The chain has TRBV14 and TRBJ2-7; 8 bases map to TRBD2. Unmatched junction bases numbered 4, after V lost 1 base and J lost 2 bases. Germline V gives CDR1 SGHDN, CDR2 FVKESK. The CDR3 has 15 residues. The DNA of the CDR3 is TGTGCCAGCAGCCAAGGTCCAGCGGGGGCCTACGAGCAGTACTTC. Translating gives CASSQGPAGAYEQYF.

This chain's CDR3 is CASRVDRAGNSPLHF. The CDR3 DNA reads TGTGCCAGTAGAGTTGACAGGGCGGGGAATTCACCCCTCCACTTT. The chain couples TRBV19 to TRBJ1-6, with TRBD1 identical over 7 bases. Looked up from germline, CDR1 is LNHDA and CDR2 is SQIVND (reference sequence). J was trimmed by 7 bases and V by 6 bases; bases with no gene match: 9. The CDR3 runs 15 residues.

The chain is built from TRBV5-1 and TRBJ1-4, with D unresolved. V was cut by 0 bases and J by 3 bases, with 6 bases left in between. Germline V lookup: CDR1 SGHRS, CDR2 YFSETQ. The CDR3 loop spans 14 amino acids. CDR3 protein: CASSLEVPNEKLFF. CDR3 coding DNA: TGCGCCAGCAGCTTGGAAGTACCTAATGAAAAACTGTTTTTT.

The J gene is TRBJ1-1, the V gene TRBV18; D perhaps matches TRBD1 (5 bases). The CDR3 is 15 residues long. V was clipped by 3 bases and J by 2 bases, with 13 bases between them. CDR1 and CDR2 (germline): KGHSH, LQKENI. The CDR3 sequence is CASSPETGGNTEAFF. CDR3 nucleotide sequence: TGTGCCAGCTCACCTGAAACAGGAGGAAACACTGAAGCTTTCTTT. The full variable domain, its missing parts supplied by reference TRBV18 and TRBJ1-1, is NAGVMQNPRHLVRRRGQEARLRCSPMKGHSHVYWYRQLPEEGLKFMVYLQKENIIDESGMPKERFSAEFPKEGPSILRIQQVVRGDSAAYFCASSPETGGNTEAFFGQGTRLTVV.